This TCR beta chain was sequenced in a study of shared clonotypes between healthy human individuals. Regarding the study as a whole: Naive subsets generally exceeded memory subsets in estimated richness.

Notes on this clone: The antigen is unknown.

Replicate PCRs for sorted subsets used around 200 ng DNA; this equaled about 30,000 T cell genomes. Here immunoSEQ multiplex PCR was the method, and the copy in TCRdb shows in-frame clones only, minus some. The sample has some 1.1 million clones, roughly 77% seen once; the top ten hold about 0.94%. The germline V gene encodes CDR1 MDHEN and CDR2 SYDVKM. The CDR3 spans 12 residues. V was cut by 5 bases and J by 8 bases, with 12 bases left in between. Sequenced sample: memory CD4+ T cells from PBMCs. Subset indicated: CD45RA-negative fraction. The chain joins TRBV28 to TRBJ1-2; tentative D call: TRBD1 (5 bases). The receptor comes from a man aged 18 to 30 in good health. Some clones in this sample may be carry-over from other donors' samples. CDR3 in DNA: TGTGCCAGCAGTGTTACAGGTCCGGGCTACACCTTC. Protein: CASSVTGPGYTF.